These 18 T cell receptor beta chains were sequenced from one sample in a study of post-analysis software for immune sequencing data. The study's findings and limits: Relative to controls, patients had five TRBV segments at higher frequency, with TRBV5-6, TRBV5-1 and TRBV20-1 among these.

For these TCRs, the target antigens are not known. Tagging with unique molecular identifiers was a feature of the TCR beta cDNA libraries. TCRdb re-called the PCR reads through MiXCR, storing one row per CDR3 protein. The data show hundreds of thousands of distinct CDR3 sequences, with roughly 30% seen just once and more than 0.55% held by the top ten. Sequenced input: blood. Receptor source: a girl aged 10 to 17 with multiple sclerosis.

The sample holds many counts of this clonotype. The rearrangement uses TRBV3-1 and TRBJ2-3; 8 nucleotides align to TRBD2. Germline V CDR1 and CDR2: LGHDT, YNNKEL (reference sequence). V shed 1 base and J 1 base; nucleotides not matched to a gene: 1. The CDR3 covers 15 residues. Here the CDR3 reads CASSQGGGRTDTQYF. Here the CDR3 DNA reads TGTGCCAGCAGCCAAGGCGGGGGGCGCACAGATACGCAGTATTTT.

At least ten counts were recorded for this clonotype. The rearrangement joins TRBV6-6 to TRBJ2-7; D not resolved. The V end lost 6 bases, the J end lost 2 bases, and 8 bases lay between the germline ends. This CDR3 is 12 amino acids long. Germline CDR1 reads MNHNY; CDR2 reads SVGAGI (reference sequence). CDR3 DNA: TGTGCCAGCAGCGCTTCGACCTACGAGCAGTACTTC. Translation: CASSASTYEQYF.

Details on this clonotype: A much more abundant neighbour one base away suggests this may be a read error. The chain's CDR3 is CSVELTSRSREQYF. In nucleotides, the CDR3 is TGCAGTGTTGAACTGACTAGCCGTTCGAGGGAGCAGTACTTC. The chain combines TRBV29-1 with TRBJ2-7; 7 bases fit TRBD2. CDR1 is SQVTM, CDR2 ANQGSEA, per germline. The length of the CDR3 is 14 residues.

The genes are TRBV10-3 and TRBJ2-3; 8 nucleotides match TRBD2. The V segment lost 10 bases and the J segment 4 bases; nucleotides outside the gene matches: 7. The V gene's germline CDR1 is ENHRY and CDR2 SYGVKD. The CDR3 covers 13 residues. The CDR3 loop reads CATLREGSDTQYF. In nucleotides, the CDR3 is TGTGCCACTCTTCGGGAGGGATCAGATACGCAGTATTTT.

In DNA, the CDR3 is TGTGCCAGCAGTTACGGACTAGATGGTGGCTACACCTTC. Its protein is CASSYGLDGGYTF. The chain carries TRBV6-5 and TRBJ1-2; D ambiguous. There are 13 residues in the CDR3. The V end was cut by 2 bases, the J end by 7 bases, with 11 bases between. Germline loops: CDR1 MNHEY, CDR2 SVGAGI.

The V call is TRBV28, the J call TRBJ2-7; TRBD2 matches 11 bases. With V trimmed by 6 bases and J by 3 bases, 7 bases remained unmatched. This CDR3 region has 15 residues. Germline values: CDR1 MDHEN, CDR2 SYDVKM. CDR3 loop: CASRSTSGSRYEQYF. The CDR3 DNA is TGTGCCAGCAGGTCTACTAGCGGGAGTCGCTACGAGCAGTACTTC.

The V gene is TRBV7-6, the J gene TRBJ2-5, with TRBD2 matching 16 bases. The germline V gene encodes CDR1 SGHVS and CDR2 FNYEAQ. With V trimmed by 5 bases and J by 2 bases, 23 bases remained unmatched. The CDR3 contains 23 residues. DNA for the CDR3: TGTGCCAGCAGCCCCACGCGGAGGGATCCGGGACTAGCGGGAGGGATTGCTCAAGAGACCCAGTACTTC. Its translation: CASSPTRRDPGLAGGIAQETQYF. The full variable domain, completed using reference TRBV7-6 and TRBJ2-5, is GAGVSQSPRYKVTKRGQDVALRCDPISGHVSLYWYRQALGQGPEFLTYFNYEAQQDKSGLPNDRFSAERPEGSISTLTIQRTEQRDSAMYRCASSPTRRDPGLAGGIAQETQYFGPGTRLLVL.

This clonotype occurred a few times. The CDR3 coding sequence is TGCGCCAGCAGCCAAGATCTCCCGCTTAGCGGGAGTACCGCAGATACGCAGTATTTT. Encoded protein: CASSQDLPLSGSTADTQYF. V usage is TRBV4-3 and J usage is TRBJ2-3; the match to TRBD2 covers 9 bases. The CDR3 consists of 19 residues. V lost 0 bases and J lost 4; bases outside the gene matches: 14. Germline CDR1 reads LGHNA; CDR2 reads YSLEER.

Of note for this clonotype: A junction boundary mismatches the germline segment, possibly from a read error. The rearrangement uses TRBV7-2 and TRBJ1-6; D is perhaps TRBD1 (6 bases). The CDR3 totals 18 residues. Per the germline V gene, CDR1 is SGHTA and CDR2 is FQGNSA. The CDR3 coding sequence is TGTGCCGGCAGCTTAGAGGGGGGGAGCAGGGTATATAATTCACCCCTCCACTTT. It encodes CAGSLEGGSRVYNSPLHF.

The rearrangement links TRBV20-1 to TRBJ2-7; D is perhaps TRBD1 or TRBD2 (5 bases each). V lost 2 bases and J lost 2, with 22 bases in between. The germline V gene has CDR1 DFQATT and CDR2 SNEGSKA (reference sequence). The CDR3 extends over 17 amino acids. DNA for the CDR3: TGCAGTGCTAGATCTGGATCAGGGACGCACCCGACCTACGAGCAGTACTTC. Protein: CSARSGSGTHPTYEQYF.

This rearrangement joins TRBV10-3 to TRBJ1-2, with a possible D match to TRBD1 (5 bases). Trimming pared 7 bases from V and 3 bases from J, leaving 18 bases between. Germline CDR1 and CDR2: ENHRY and SYGVKD. The CDR3 spans 15 residues. The CDR3 DNA reads as TGTGCCATCAAAGGCAGCATGGGGGATGACTATGGCTACACCTTC. This codes for CAIKGSMGDDYGYTF.

This clonotype was observed a handful of times. J is TRBJ2-5 and V is TRBV28; 8 bases are shared with TRBD1. V lost 4 bases, J lost 5 bases, and 9 bases stayed unmatched. The CDR3 runs 15 residues. Germline V gives CDR1 MDHEN, CDR2 SYDVKM. The chain's CDR3 is CASSSALRGLETQYF. The CDR3 DNA follows: TGTGCCAGCAGTTCGGCTCTCAGGGGGCTGGAGACCCAGTACTTC.

This clonotype has just a few counts. The V call is TRBV4-2, the J call TRBJ2-1; D is undetermined. Deletions cut 3 bases from V and 7 bases from J, with 13 bases between. The CDR3 is made up of 14 amino acids. CDR1 LGHNA and CDR2 YNFKEQ come from the germline V gene. The CDR3 DNA reads TGTGCCAGCAGCCAGGTGATCGAGCGAAATGAGCAGTTCTTC. Its translation: CASSQVIERNEQFF.

The chain recombines TRBV7-2 with TRBJ1-3; 7 bases fit TRBD1. Germline V gene lookup returns CDR1 SGHTA and CDR2 FQGNSA. The J segment lost 0 bases and the V segment lost 6 bases, leaving 17 bases of the junction unmatched. The CDR3 runs to 19 residues. The CDR3 region has the DNA TGTGCCAGCAGTCTTAACGGGTGGGGACAGCCGAGCTCTGGAAACACCATATATTTT. Translation gives CASSLNGWGQPSSGNTIYF.

This chain links TRBV3-1 with TRBJ1-6; possibly TRBD1 for D (6 bases). Per the germline V gene, CDR1 is LGHDT and CDR2 is YNNKEL (reference sequence). V lost 2 bases and J 7 bases, leaving 15 bases between the germline ends. The CDR3 runs to 16 residues. The CDR3 sequence is CASSQLSGATNSPLHF. The CDR3 DNA reads as TGTGCCAGCAGCCAACTTTCAGGGGCGACAAATTCACCCCTCCACTTT.

The genes are TRBV5-1 and TRBJ2-5; D gene unclear. The germline V and J ends were trimmed by 0 bases and 4 bases, with 16 bases remaining between them. Looked up from germline, CDR1 is SGHRS and CDR2 is YFSETQ. The CDR3 consists of 16 residues. CDR3 in amino acids: CASSLGSRRSVETQYF. CDR3 nucleotide sequence: TGCGCCAGCAGCTTGGGTTCGAGACGCAGCGTAGAGACCCAGTACTTC. The full variable domain, in which reference TRBV5-1 and TRBJ2-5 provide the parts outside the CDR3, is KAGVTQTPRYLIKTRGQQVTLSCSPISGHRSVSWYQQTPGQGLQFLFEYFSETQRNKGNFPGRFSGRQFSNSRSEMNVSTLELGDSALYLCASSLGSRRSVETQYFGPGTRLLVL.

This clonotype was recorded only once. The chain uses TRBV28 and TRBJ2-3, with no clear D. The V gene's germline CDR1 is MDHEN and CDR2 SYDVKM. The length of the CDR3 is 15 residues. Trimming shortened V by 3 bases and J by 1 base, and 11 bases separated the two germline ends. In nucleotides, the CDR3 is TGTGCCAGCAGTTTCAGCTTATCGGGCACAGATACGCAGTATTTT. This gives the protein CASSFSLSGTDTQYF.

This chain links TRBV20-1 with TRBJ2-7, with TRBD2 identical over 11 bases. The CDR3 loop spans 16 amino acids. The V gene end was trimmed by 4 bases and the J gene end by 4 bases; junction bases not matched to a gene: 12. Germline V CDR1 and CDR2: DFQATT, SNEGSKA (reference sequence). CDR3 protein: CSATTPEGTSGYEQYF. The CDR3 DNA reads as TGCAGTGCTACAACTCCTGAGGGGACTAGCGGTTACGAGCAGTACTTC.